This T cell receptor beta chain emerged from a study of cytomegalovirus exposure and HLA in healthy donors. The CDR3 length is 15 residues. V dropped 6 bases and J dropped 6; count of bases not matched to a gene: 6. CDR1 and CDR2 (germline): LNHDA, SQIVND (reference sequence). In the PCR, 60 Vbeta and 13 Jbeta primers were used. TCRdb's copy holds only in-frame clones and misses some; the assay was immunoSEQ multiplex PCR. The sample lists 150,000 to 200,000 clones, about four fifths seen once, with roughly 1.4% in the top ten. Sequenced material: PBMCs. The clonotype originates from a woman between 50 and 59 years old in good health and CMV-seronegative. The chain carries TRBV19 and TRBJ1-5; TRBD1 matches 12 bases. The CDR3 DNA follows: TGTGCCAGTAGCGGGACAGGGGGCGAGGGTCAGCCCCAGCATTTT. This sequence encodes CASSGTGGEGQPQHF.